Presented here are 20 T cell receptor beta chains from one specimen sequenced in a study of CD8+ T cells in alopecia areata. The treatment was: oral pan-JAK inhibitor, 5-10 mg twice daily. Reverse transcription of extracted RNA yielded cDNA, which provided the sequencing template. Assay used: immunoSEQ multiplex PCR; TCRdb lists only in-frame clones, some missing. The sample has approximately 210,000 clones; 66% are singletons. Sequenced here: CD4+ T cells sorted from blood, sampled at approximately week 45, from a patient treated with tofacitinib. The receptors originated from a human donor with alopecia areata.

The gene calls are TRBV9 and TRBJ2-7; D might be TRBD1 (5 bases). The CDR3 extends over 17 amino acids. The V and J ends lost 3 bases and 7 bases respectively, with 26 bases between them. Germline V gives CDR1 SGDLS, CDR2 YYNGEE. The CDR3 coding sequence is TGTGCCAGCAGCGAGGGGCCAGGGTTACCCACCGCGAGAGAGCAGTACTTC. Translated: CASSEGPGLPTAREQYF.

As to this clone: Relative to the germline gene, one junction end is altered; a read error may explain this. The chain is built from TRBV6-1 and TRBJ1-1; 8 positions agree with TRBD1. The germline CDR1 and CDR2 sequences are MNHNS and SASEGT. This CDR3 is 13 amino acids long. This CDR3 is CASRDRDGVGVVF. DNA of the CDR3: TGTGCCAGCAGGGACAGGGACGGAGTTGGGGTGGTCTTT.

The V gene is TRBV19, the J gene TRBJ1-2; 8 bases match TRBD1. V dropped 3 bases and J dropped 5; count of bases not matched to a gene: 5. Germline loops: CDR1 LNHDA, CDR2 SQIVND (reference sequence). This CDR3 region has 14 residues. The CDR3 reads CASSIDRGPYGYTF. CDR3 nucleotides: TGTGCCAGTAGTATTGACAGGGGCCCTTATGGCTACACCTTC.

This clone was seen just once. The gene calls are TRBV2 and TRBJ1-5, with TRBD1 matching 12 bases. V lost 3 bases, J lost 7 bases, and 4 bases stayed unmatched. The CDR3 has 15 residues. CDR1 SNHLY and CDR2 FYNNEI come from the germline V gene. In nucleotides, the CDR3 is TGTGCCAGCAGTGAGGGGACAGGGGGCCGACAGCCCCAGCATTTT. Its translation is CASSEGTGGRQPQHF. Based on the CDR3 plus reference TRBV2 and TRBJ1-5, the full variable domain is EPEVTQTPSHQVTQMGQEVILRCVPISNHLYFYWYRQILGQKVEFLVSFYNNEISEKSEIFDDQFSVERPDGSNFTLKIRSTKLEDSAMYFCASSEGTGGRQPQHFGDGTRLSIL.

The V and J genes are TRBV18 and TRBJ2-5; D remains unclear. This CDR3 is built from 13 residues. Per germline, CDR1 KGHSH and CDR2 LQKENI. Trimming left V 0 bases short and J 2 bases short, with 4 bases between. CDR3 sequence (DNA): TGTGCCAGCTCACCACCCTCACAAGAGACCCAGTACTTC. It translates to CASSPPSQETQYF.

The chain combines TRBV5-1 with TRBJ2-7, with 8 bases aligning to TRBD1. The CDR3 is 15 residues long. Trimming removed 4 bases from V and 5 bases from J; junction bases left unmatched: 11. From germline, CDR1 is SGHRS and CDR2 YFSETQ. As DNA, the CDR3 is TGCGCCAGCAGCCTGGAGATCGGACAGGGCCACGAGCAGTACTTC. Amino acids: CASSLEIGQGHEQYF.

The rearrangement joins TRBV29-1 to TRBJ2-1; 7 bases are shared with TRBD1. Germline CDR1 SQVTM, CDR2 ANQGSEA. The CDR3 is 14 amino acids. V was pared by 7 bases and J by 2 bases, with 8 bases of the junction left unmatched. The CDR3 here is CSAYEGGPYNEQFF. The CDR3 coding sequence is TGCAGCGCCTACGAAGGGGGCCCCTACAATGAGCAGTTCTTC.

This sequence joins TRBV29-1 and TRBJ1-1; D might be TRBD1 (6 bases). The CDR3 is 12 amino acids. CDR1 and CDR2 from the germline V gene are SQVTM and ANQGSEA. The V gene lost 6 bases and the J gene lost 5 bases, with 13 bases spanning the gap. CDR3 nucleotides: TGCAGCGTCAAGACAGGAACTACTGAAGCTTTCTTT. Protein: CSVKTGTTEAFF.

CDR3 sequence reads: CASSLSRTLPQHF. The CDR3 DNA is TGTGCCAGTAGTCTCTCTAGGACTCTGCCCCAGCATTTT. The V gene is TRBV19, the J gene TRBJ1-5; D unclear. CDR3 length equals 13 residues. Deletions cut 5 bases from V and 9 bases from J, with 14 bases between. Germline CDR1 and CDR2: LNHDA and SQIVND (reference sequence).

The rearrangement links TRBV13 to TRBJ2-7, with D possibly matching TRBD1 (6 bases). Germline CDR1 and CDR2: PRHDT and FYEKMQ (reference sequence). V lost 4 bases to trimming and J lost 1 base, with 14 bases between them. This CDR3 contains 15 residues. The CDR3 DNA reads as TGTGCCAGCAGCTCACCCAGGGGTGCATCCTACGAGCAGTACTTC. Amino acids: CASSSPRGASYEQYF.

The chain joins TRBV7-9 to TRBJ2-7, with TRBD1 identical over 11 bases. The V and J ends lost 6 bases and 3 bases, in that order; junction bases with no gene match: 10. CDR1 is SEHNR and CDR2 is FQNEAQ in the germline V gene (reference sequence). This CDR3 region has 16 residues. The CDR3 is CASRSGRDRGDYEQYF. In DNA, the CDR3 is TGTGCCAGCAGATCAGGGCGGGACAGGGGGGACTACGAGCAGTACTTC.

This chain links TRBV29-1 with TRBJ2-1; D is perhaps TRBD1 (5 bases). Germline V gives CDR1 SQVTM, CDR2 ANQGSEA. V was trimmed by 4 bases and J by 8 bases, leaving 9 bases between them. The CDR3 is 11 amino acids. The CDR3, as DNA: TGCAGCGTTGTCAGGGCCCATGAGCAGTTCTTC. Its protein is CSVVRAHEQFF.

This clone was observed a handful of times. J is TRBJ1-1 and V is TRBV27; tentative D call: TRBD1 (5 bases). The CDR3 runs to 14 residues. The germline V and J ends were trimmed by 5 bases and 7 bases, with 17 bases remaining between them. Looked up from germline, CDR1 is MNHEY and CDR2 is SMNVEV (reference sequence). The CDR3 nucleotides read TGTGCCAGCAGTAAGGACAACCTACCCCGTGAAGCTTTCTTT. It translates to CASSKDNLPREAFF.

This sequence joins TRBV5-1 and TRBJ2-5; tentatively, D is TRBD1 (5 bases). The CDR3 loop spans 16 amino acids. Trimming pared 2 bases from V and 1 base from J, leaving 15 bases between. Germline values: CDR1 SGHRS, CDR2 YFSETQ. This CDR3 reads CASSLGAQGVQETQYF. The CDR3 DNA sequence: TGCGCCAGCAGCTTAGGCGCCCAGGGTGTCCAAGAGACCCAGTACTTC.

This clone has only one observation. The chain joins TRBV19 to TRBJ2-6, with D tentatively TRBD1 (6 bases). There are 16 residues in the CDR3. From germline, CDR1 is LNHDA and CDR2 SQIVND (reference sequence). Trimming took 5 bases from V and 1 from J, leaving 12 bases between them. The CDR3 nucleotides read TGTGCCAGTAGTCCCCGTACAGGGTCTGGGGCCAACGTCCTGACTTTC. It encodes CASSPRTGSGANVLTF.

V and J are TRBV25-1 and TRBJ1-1, with 7 bases aligning to TRBD1. With V trimmed by 2 bases and J by 8 bases, 5 bases remained unmatched. CDR1 is MGHDK and CDR2 is SYGVNS in the germline V gene. The CDR3 is 13 amino acids. The chain's CDR3 is CASSERQGEEAFF. CDR3 in DNA: TGTGCCAGCAGTGAAAGACAGGGCGAAGAAGCTTTCTTT.

This clone was picked up a small number of times. This rearrangement joins TRBV6-5 to TRBJ1-1, with a tentative D call TRBD1 (5 bases). V was shortened by 6 bases and J by 1 base, with 9 bases between the two germline ends. Germline CDR1 and CDR2: MNHEY and SVGAGI. This CDR3 contains 13 residues. The CDR3 loop is CASSLRENTEAFF. CDR3 DNA sequence: TGTGCCAGCAGCCTCAGGGAGAACACTGAAGCTTTCTTT.

V gene TRBV29-1 combines with J gene TRBJ2-7; D perhaps matches TRBD1 (5 bases). The CDR3 length is 12 residues. Germline V lookup: CDR1 SQVTM, CDR2 ANQGSEA. V was cut by 3 bases and J by 3 bases, with 9 bases left in between. The CDR3 bases are TGCAGCGTTGATGGACACTACTACGAGCAGTACTTC. Its protein is CSVDGHYYEQYF.

A few counts support this clone. The gene calls are TRBV29-1 and TRBJ2-5; D unresolved. CDR1 is SQVTM, CDR2 ANQGSEA, per germline. V lost 1 base and J lost 5, with 5 bases in between. The CDR3 has 11 residues. The CDR3 DNA reads TGCAGCGTTGAAGTTAGCGAGACCCAGTACTTC. This translates into CSVEVSETQYF.

V gene TRBV4-3 combines with J gene TRBJ2-2, with unresolved D. V was cut by 1 base and J by 4 bases, with 7 bases left in between. Germline CDR1 reads LGHNA; CDR2 reads YSLEER. The CDR3 covers 14 residues. The CDR3 loop is CASSQVHSTGELFF. The CDR3 DNA follows: TGCGCCAGCAGCCAAGTTCACAGCACCGGGGAGCTGTTTTTT.